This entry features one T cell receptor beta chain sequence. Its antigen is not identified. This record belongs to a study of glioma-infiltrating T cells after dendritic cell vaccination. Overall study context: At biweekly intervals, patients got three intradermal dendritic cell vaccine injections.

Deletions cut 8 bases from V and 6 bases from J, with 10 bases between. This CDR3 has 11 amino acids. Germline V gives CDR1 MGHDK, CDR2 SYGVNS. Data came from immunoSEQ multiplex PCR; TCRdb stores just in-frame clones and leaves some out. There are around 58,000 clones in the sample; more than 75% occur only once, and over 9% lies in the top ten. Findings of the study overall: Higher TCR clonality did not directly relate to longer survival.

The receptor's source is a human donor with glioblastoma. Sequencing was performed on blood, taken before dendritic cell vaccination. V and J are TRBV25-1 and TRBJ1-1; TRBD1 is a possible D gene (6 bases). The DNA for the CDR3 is TGTGCCAGCCTACAGGGCGCTGAAGCTTTCTTT. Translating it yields CASLQGAEAFF.